Each of the 30 T cell receptor beta chains below was sequenced from the same sample in a study of T cell responses to AZD1222 COVID-19 vaccine. Assay used: immunoSEQ multiplex PCR; TCRdb lists only in-frame clones, some missing. The sample records about 150,000 clones, around 90% being singletons. The sample in question was peripheral blood, obtained 28 days after the second AZD1222 dose. The receptor source for this set is an adult who received the AZD1222 COVID-19 vaccine.

The chain links TRBV18 to TRBJ2-5; no clear D gene. Germline values: CDR1 KGHSH, CDR2 LQKENI. V lost 4 bases to trimming and J lost 5 bases, with 11 bases between them. The CDR3 length is 13 residues. CDR3 protein: CASSRGRVETQYF. The CDR3 DNA is TGTGCCAGCTCACGGGGTCGTGTGGAGACCCAGTACTTC.

The J gene is TRBJ1-4, the V gene TRBV28; the D gene is possibly TRBD1 (5 bases). Trimming took off 2 bases at V and 5 bases at J, with 12 bases between the two ends. The CDR3 covers 15 residues. Germline V lookup: CDR1 MDHEN, CDR2 SYDVKM. CDR3 bases: TGTGCCAGCAGTTTAGGGGCAGGGAGAAATGAAAAACTGTTTTTT. Protein: CASSLGAGRNEKLFF.

The DNA for the CDR3 is TGCGCCAGCAGCTTTGTTAGCGGGAGTTCGTACAATGAGCAGTTCTTC. Protein sequence: CASSFVSGSSYNEQFF. The chain joins TRBV5-1 to TRBJ2-1, with 9 bases that match TRBD2. Unmatched junction bases numbered 7, after V lost 2 bases and J lost 4 bases. This CDR3 is 16 amino acids long. In germline, CDR1 is SGHRS, CDR2 YFSETQ. Full variable domain (missing parts from reference TRBV5-1 and TRBJ2-1): KAGVTQTPRYLIKTRGQQVTLSCSPISGHRSVSWYQQTPGQGLQFLFEYFSETQRNKGNFPGRFSGRQFSNSRSEMNVSTLELGDSALYLCASSFVSGSSYNEQFFGPGTRLTVL.

The chain carries TRBV11-1 and TRBJ2-4; 9 nucleotides line up with TRBD2. There are 15 residues in the CDR3. From germline, CDR1 is SGHAT and CDR2 FQDESV (reference sequence). V gave up 4 bases and J gave up 6 bases; unmatched junction bases: 7. CDR3 loop: CASSSFSGRGNIQYF. The CDR3, as DNA: TGTGCCAGCAGCTCCTTTAGCGGGAGAGGAAACATTCAGTACTTC. Complete variable domain (other parts from reference TRBV11-1 and TRBJ2-4): EAEVAQSPRYKITEKSQAVAFWCDPISGHATLYWYRQILGQGPELLVQFQDESVVDDSQLPKDRFSAERLKGVDSTLKIQPAELGDSAMYLCASSSFSGRGNIQYFGAGTRLSVL.

The J gene is TRBJ1-3, the V gene TRBV18; no reliable D call. The CDR3 loop spans 16 amino acids. Germline CDR1 is KGHSH and CDR2 is LQKENI. Trimming stripped 5 bases from V and 5 bases from J, with 19 bases between. For the CDR3, the DNA is TGTGCCAGCTCATCCGAAGCGGACCAAATAAGAAACACCATATATTTT. This codes for CASSSEADQIRNTIYF.

The chain links TRBV29-1 to TRBJ2-7; D tentatively reads TRBD1 or TRBD2 (7 bases each). The CDR3 consists of 17 residues. From germline, CDR1 is SQVTM and CDR2 ANQGSEA. The V end lost 5 bases, the J end lost 2 bases, and 25 bases lay between the germline ends. CDR3 coding DNA: TGCAGCGTTAGGTTGGCGGCTAGCGGAGGGGGCCCCTACGAGCAGTACTTC. Amino acids: CSVRLAASGGGPYEQYF.

V usage is TRBV7-6 and J usage is TRBJ2-1; 10 bases align to TRBD2. Germline lookup yields CDR1 SGHVS and CDR2 FNYEAQ. V trimming: 4 bases; J trimming: 4 bases; junction bases outside the gene matches: 7. The CDR3 has 16 residues. This chain's CDR3 is CASSSWPSGRYNEQFF. CDR3 sequence (DNA): TGTGCCAGCAGCTCGTGGCCTAGCGGGAGATACAATGAGCAGTTCTTC.

The chain combines TRBV2 with TRBJ2-1; weak D call: TRBD2 (5 bases). The CDR3 length is 15 residues. From germline, CDR1 is SNHLY and CDR2 FYNNEI. Trimming took 3 bases from V and 8 from J, leaving 17 bases between them. For the CDR3, the DNA is TGTGCCAGCAGTGAGGGGTCAGCCCCCGGGGATGAGCAGTTCTTC. Translated: CASSEGSAPGDEQFF.

V is TRBV6-5 and J is TRBJ1-2, with 8 bases that match TRBD1. Germline values: CDR1 MNHEY, CDR2 SVGAGI. V lost 0 bases to trimming and J lost 8 bases; unmatched junction nucleotides: 8. The CDR3 contains 15 residues. DNA of the CDR3: TGTGCCAGCAGTTACTCGGGACAGGTGATTGGAGGCTACACCTTC. This translates into CASSYSGQVIGGYTF.

This chain links TRBV6-4 with TRBJ2-2; D is uncertain. V gave up 6 bases and J gave up 4 bases, with 3 bases separating them. This CDR3 is 11 amino acids long. Germline CDR1 MRHNA, CDR2 SNTAGT. The CDR3 DNA sequence: TGTGCCAGCAGCGGCACCGGGGAGCTGTTTTTT. Residues: CASSGTGELFF.

This clone was seen only a few times. The chain couples TRBV19 to TRBJ2-1; the D is unclear. Trimming removed 5 bases at V and 6 bases at J, with 8 bases between. The V gene's germline CDR1 is LNHDA and CDR2 SQIVND (reference sequence). The CDR3 has 12 amino acids. CDR3 sequence: CASSLVVNEQFF. CDR3 DNA: TGTGCCAGTAGTTTAGTAGTCAATGAGCAGTTCTTC. Full variable domain (missing parts from reference TRBV19 and TRBJ2-1): DGGITQSPKYLFRKEGQNVTLSCEQNLNHDAMYWYRQDPGQGLRLIYYSQIVNDFQKGDIAEGYSVSREKKESFPLTVTSAQKNPTAFYLCASSLVVNEQFFGPGTRLTVL.

This clone came up a few times. V and J are TRBV7-6 and TRBJ1-1, with no clear D. This CDR3 comprises 16 residues. Trimming stripped 4 bases from V and 1 base from J, with 16 bases between. Germline CDR1 reads SGHVS; CDR2 reads FNYEAQ. This CDR3 reads CASSSLGADKNTEAFF. CDR3 bases: TGTGCCAGCAGCTCGCTGGGAGCAGATAAGAACACTGAAGCTTTCTTT.

The V call is TRBV5-1, the J call TRBJ2-1; a weak D match, TRBD1 (5 bases). This CDR3 is 13 amino acids long. Germline lookup yields CDR1 SGHRS and CDR2 YFSETQ. Trimming took 2 bases from V and 7 from J, leaving 10 bases between them. CDR3 sequence reads: CASSLQVSNEQFF. CDR3 sequence (DNA): TGCGCCAGCAGCTTACAGGTTTCAAATGAGCAGTTCTTC.

The rearrangement joins TRBV10-3 to TRBJ1-5; D ambiguous. The germline V gene encodes CDR1 ENHRY and CDR2 SYGVKD. The CDR3 consists of 12 residues. Trimming left V 0 bases short and J 6 bases short, with 3 bases between. The CDR3 nucleotides are TGTGCCATCAGTGAGTCGGTTCAGCCCCAGCATTTT. Translating it yields CAISESVQPQHF.

This sequence joins TRBV7-2 and TRBJ2-1, with D hard to call. Looked up from germline, CDR1 is SGHTA and CDR2 is FQGNSA. The CDR3 loop spans 14 amino acids. V shed 5 bases and J shed 5 bases, with 13 bases lying between them. CDR3 nucleotide sequence: TGTGCCAGCAGCCCGGTATGGGTAAACAATGAGCAGTTCTTC. It translates to CASSPVWVNNEQFF.

The V gene is TRBV21-1, the J gene TRBJ2-7; the D call TRBD2 from the table was never checked on the DNA. TRBV21-1 is assigned pseudogene status. The CDR3 loop spans 15 amino acids. The CDR3: CASSKSGGATYEQYF. CDR3 nucleotides: TGTGCCAGCAGCAAATCGGGGGGTGCTACCTACGAGCAGTACTTC.

The chain recombines TRBV28 with TRBJ2-7; D uncertain. Germline-derived CDR1 and CDR2 are MDHEN and SYDVKM. The CDR3 consists of 12 residues. Trimming pared 7 bases from V and 6 bases from J, leaving 13 bases between. CDR3 DNA sequence: TGTGCCAGCACCACCCCTCTCGCCGAGCAGTACTTC. This encodes CASTTPLAEQYF.

The gene calls are TRBV9 and TRBJ2-3; D is perhaps TRBD1 (6 bases). Trimming removed 2 bases at V and 0 bases at J, with 7 bases between. CDR3 length: 14 residues. Germline CDR1 is SGDLS and CDR2 is YYNGEE. CDR3 bases: TGTGCCAGCAGCGTGACAGGTAGCACAGATACGCAGTATTTT. Translating it yields CASSVTGSTDTQYF. Drawing the rest from reference TRBV9 and TRBJ2-3, the complete variable domain is DSGVTQTPKHLITATGQRVTLRCSPRSGDLSVYWYQQSLDQGLQFLIQYYNGEERAKGNILERFSAQQFPDLHSELNLSSLELGDSALYFCASSVTGSTDTQYFGPGTRLTVL.

The chain carries TRBV5-4 and TRBJ2-3; 7 positions match TRBD2. The ends lost 1 base at V and 0 bases at J; junction bases unmatched: 11. Germline CDR1 reads SGHNT; CDR2 reads YYREEE (reference sequence). The CDR3 totals 18 residues. The CDR3 region has the DNA TGTGCCAGCAGCTTGACCTTCGGGACTACCAAAAGCACAGATACGCAGTATTTT. It codes for CASSLTFGTTKSTDTQYF.

The chain employs TRBV19 and TRBJ2-3; D tentatively fits TRBD1 or TRBD2 (5 bases each). The germline V and J ends were trimmed by 5 bases and 0 bases, with 12 bases remaining between them. The CDR3 loop spans 15 amino acids. Germline CDR1 LNHDA, CDR2 SQIVND (reference sequence). The CDR3 bases are TGTGCCAGTAGTCCCCCGGGACCTAGCACAGATACGCAGTATTTT. Protein product: CASSPPGPSTDTQYF.

The rearrangement joins TRBV7-2 to TRBJ2-1; 7 nucleotides align to TRBD1. Germline assignment: CDR1 SGHTA and CDR2 FQGNSA. The V gene end was trimmed by 4 bases and the J gene end by 6 bases; junction bases not matched to a gene: 3. The CDR3 covers 13 residues. The CDR3 protein is CASSSQGFNEQFF. In nucleotides, the CDR3 is TGTGCCAGCAGCTCACAGGGGTTCAATGAGCAGTTCTTC.

This clone appeared a single time. The genes are TRBV29-1 and TRBJ1-2; D gene unclear. Germline loops: CDR1 SQVTM, CDR2 ANQGSEA. V dropped 2 bases and J dropped 4 bases, with 8 bases sitting between them. The CDR3 has 12 residues. The CDR3 coding sequence is TGCAGCGTTGAATGGGATGGCTATGGCTACACCTTC. Protein: CSVEWDGYGYTF. Together with reference TRBV29-1 and TRBJ1-2, the CDR3 gives the full variable domain: SAVISQKPSRDICQRGTSLTIQCQVDSQVTMMFWYRQQPGQSLTLIATANQGSEATYESGFVIDKFPISRPNLTFSTLTVSNMSPEDSSIYLCSVEWDGYGYTFGSGTRLTVV.

V and J are TRBV7-9 and TRBJ1-4, with 12 bases matching TRBD1. Germline V gene sequence: CDR1 SEHNR, CDR2 FQNEAQ (reference sequence). The J segment lost 8 bases and the V segment lost 1 base, leaving 5 bases of the junction unmatched. The CDR3 runs to 16 residues. CDR3 DNA: TGTGCCAGCAGCTTAGGGGACAGGGGGCTTCGCGAAAAACTGTTTTTT. Translating it yields CASSLGDRGLREKLFF.

V is TRBV6-5 and J is TRBJ2-7; D may correspond to TRBD1 or TRBD2 (5 bases each). There are 15 residues in the CDR3. Germline loops: CDR1 MNHEY, CDR2 SVGAGI. The V and J ends lost 0 bases and 2 bases respectively, with 11 bases between them. The CDR3 loop reads CASSYSYGGAYEQYF. The CDR3 region has the DNA TGTGCCAGCAGTTACTCCTATGGGGGAGCCTACGAGCAGTACTTC.

The chain combines TRBV25-1 with TRBJ1-2; the match to TRBD1 covers 7 bases. The CDR3 extends over 18 amino acids. Per the germline V gene, CDR1 is MGHDK and CDR2 is SYGVNS. Trimming took 1 base from V and 4 from J; bases not matched to a gene: 15. In DNA form, the CDR3 reads TGTGCCAGCAGTGAATCTCCATATAGACAGGGCGGTGGCTATGGCTACACCTTC. Translation gives CASSESPYRQGGGYGYTF.

This chain uses TRBV10-3 with TRBJ1-3, with D uncertain. Germline lookup yields CDR1 ENHRY and CDR2 SYGVKD. This CDR3 is built from 14 residues. Trimming cost V 2 bases and J 4 bases, with 9 bases left between them. This chain's CDR3 is CAISERTEGNTIYF. The CDR3 DNA follows: TGTGCCATCAGTGAGAGGACGGAAGGAAACACCATATATTTT.

The chain joins TRBV28 to TRBJ2-1; D remains unclear. The ends were cut back, 2 bases at V and 3 bases at J, with 2 bases in the middle. Germline CDR1 reads MDHEN; CDR2 reads SYDVKM. CDR3 length: 12 amino acids. CDR3 DNA: TGTGCCAGCAGTTTAAACTACAATGAGCAGTTCTTC. It encodes CASSLNYNEQFF.

J is TRBJ1-1 and V is TRBV11-1; tentatively, D is TRBD1 (6 bases). Germline lookup yields CDR1 SGHAT and CDR2 FQDESV (reference sequence). V dropped 4 bases and J dropped 11 bases, with 14 bases sitting between them. The CDR3 has 12 amino acids. The CDR3 loop reads CASSSNRDEAFF. The CDR3 DNA follows: TGTGCCAGCAGCTCCAACAGGGATGAGGCTTTCTTT.

This rearrangement joins TRBV27 to TRBJ2-1; the D is unclear. Germline V gives CDR1 MNHEY, CDR2 SMNVEV (reference sequence). V was clipped by 5 bases and J by 0 bases, with 11 bases between them. This CDR3 has 15 amino acids. The CDR3, as DNA: TGTGCCAGCAGTCGCCCTAGAATCTCCTACAATGAGCAGTTCTTC. This translates into CASSRPRISYNEQFF.

The chain uses TRBV7-9 and TRBJ2-7; either TRBD1 or TRBD2 may supply D (5 bases each). V was pared by 5 bases and J by 0 bases, with 26 bases between. The CDR3 totals 19 residues. CDR1 and CDR2 from the germline V gene are SEHNR and FQNEAQ (reference sequence). CDR3 nucleotides: TGTGCCAGCAGCCCCTATATTGGCCCCGACTACAGGATCTCCTACGAGCAGTACTTC. This gives the protein CASSPYIGPDYRISYEQYF.